Listed here are 28 T cell receptor beta chains from one sample, sequenced in a study of blood T cell repertoires in COVID-19. Sequencing used immunoSEQ multiplex PCR; TCRdb keeps in-frame clones, though not all of them. Seen here are tens of thousands of clones, 65% to 85% observed once, and the top ten hold under 5%. Sequenced sample: peripheral blood. These receptors all stem from an older woman with acute or convalescent COVID-19.

This clone was found once. Written as DNA, the CDR3 is TGTGCCAGCAGCTTTGAGGGTCGGAGCACTGAAGCTTTCTTT. Amino acid sequence: CASSFEGRSTEAFF. The chain joins TRBV7-9 to TRBJ1-1; no firm D call. CDR1 is SEHNR, CDR2 FQNEAQ, per germline (reference sequence). The V gene lost 3 bases and the J gene lost 4 bases, with 12 bases spanning the gap. The CDR3 runs to 14 residues.

V gene TRBV18 combines with J gene TRBJ2-1; 11 nucleotides line up with TRBD2. In germline, CDR1 is KGHSH, CDR2 LQKENI. After removal of 4 bases from V and 7 bases from J, the junction contained 6 bases not matched to a gene. CDR3 length: 15 residues. The CDR3 DNA reads as TGTGCCAGCTCACTGGGACTAGCGGCTGAAAATGAGCAGTTCTTC. It codes for CASSLGLAAENEQFF.

The chain couples TRBV9 to TRBJ2-2; TRBD2 agrees at 9 bases. In germline, CDR1 is SGDLS, CDR2 YYNGEE. Trimming at V came to 3 bases and at J to 6 bases, leaving 6 bases not matched to a gene. The CDR3 is made up of 15 amino acids. The chain's CDR3 is CASSGSGGGAGELFF. The CDR3 DNA reads TGTGCCAGCAGCGGTAGCGGGGGAGGGGCCGGGGAGCTGTTTTTT.

The chain couples TRBV9 to TRBJ2-6; D unresolved. Deletions cut 4 bases from V and 4 bases from J, with 15 bases between. CDR3 length: 16 residues. Germline values: CDR1 SGDLS, CDR2 YYNGEE. The CDR3 loop is CASSNSVRYGANVLTF. DNA of the CDR3: TGTGCCAGCAGCAATAGTGTCCGCTACGGGGCCAACGTCCTGACTTTC.

The chain has TRBV27 and TRBJ2-3; TRBD2 aligns across 8 bases. Losses at the gene ends were 2 bases for V and 3 bases for J; bases not matched to a gene: 4. There are 15 residues in the CDR3. The germline V gene has CDR1 MNHEY and CDR2 SMNVEV (reference sequence). The CDR3, as DNA: TGTGCCAGCAGTTTAGGAATAGCGGGGACAGATACGCAGTATTTT. Translating gives CASSLGIAGTDTQYF.

Written as DNA, the CDR3 is TGTGCCAGCAGCTTCTATTGGGGAGAGGGTCAAGAGACCCAGTACTTC. Amino acid sequence: CASSFYWGEGQETQYF. The chain combines TRBV7-9 with TRBJ2-5, with D perhaps TRBD2 (5 bases). The ends were cut back, 3 bases at V and 2 bases at J, with 16 bases in the middle. The CDR3 loop spans 16 amino acids. CDR1 and CDR2 (germline): SEHNR, FQNEAQ (reference sequence).

The CDR3 is CASTPDSPPYGYTF. The CDR3 DNA is TGTGCCAGTACCCCCGATAGTCCCCCCTATGGCTACACCTTC. The V gene is TRBV19, the J gene TRBJ1-2; D is unresolved. Trimming took off 7 bases at V and 4 bases at J, with 16 bases between the two ends. Germline V lookup: CDR1 LNHDA, CDR2 SQIVND (reference sequence). The CDR3 is made up of 14 amino acids.

V gene TRBV19 combines with J gene TRBJ1-2; D call uncertain. Per the germline V gene, CDR1 is LNHDA and CDR2 is SQIVND (reference sequence). V was shortened by 3 bases and J by 0 bases, with 11 bases between the two germline ends. The CDR3 has 15 amino acids. For the CDR3, the DNA is TGTGCCAGTAGTATCCACGGTTCACCTAACTATGGCTACACCTTC. Its protein product is CASSIHGSPNYGYTF. Drawing the rest from reference TRBV19 and TRBJ1-2, the complete variable domain is DGGITQSPKYLFRKEGQNVTLSCEQNLNHDAMYWYRQDPGQGLRLIYYSQIVNDFQKGDIAEGYSVSREKKESFPLTVTSAQKNPTAFYLCASSIHGSPNYGYTFGSGTRLTVV.

The chain carries TRBV4-2 and TRBJ2-1, with 11 bases matching TRBD2. The germline V gene has CDR1 LGHNA and CDR2 YNFKEQ. After removal of 5 bases from V and 5 bases from J, the junction contained 8 bases not matched to a gene. The CDR3 loop spans 16 amino acids. The CDR3 loop reads CASSLIAGGPDNEQFF. DNA for the CDR3: TGTGCCAGCAGCTTAATAGCGGGGGGGCCCGACAATGAGCAGTTCTTC.

About this clone: Its ends do not fully match the called genes, so a read error is possible. CDR3 sequence: CASSQDQSIRATVELFF. CDR3 sequence (DNA): TGCGCCAGCAGCCAAGATCAGAGTATTAGAGCGACCGTGGAGCTGTTTTTT. The chain is built from TRBV4-1 and TRBJ2-2; D unclear. Looked up from germline, CDR1 is MGHRA and CDR2 is YSYEKL. The CDR3 totals 17 residues.

The genes are TRBV6-6 and TRBJ1-2; D is possibly TRBD1 (5 bases). The CDR3 totals 13 residues. The V and J ends lost 6 bases and 5 bases respectively, with 13 bases between them. Germline-derived CDR1 and CDR2 are MNHNY and SVGAGI (reference sequence). CDR3 sequence: CASSAGTLYGYTF. The DNA for the CDR3 is TGTGCCAGCAGCGCGGGGACGTTATATGGCTACACCTTC.

J is TRBJ2-3 and V is TRBV12-3 or TRBV12-4; 7 positions agree with TRBD2. V lost 7 bases, J lost 2 bases, and 3 bases stayed unmatched. The CDR3 sequence is 13 residues long. The CDR3 spells CASTRDYTDTQYF. The CDR3 DNA follows: TGTGCCAGCACCCGGGACTACACAGATACGCAGTATTTT.

V is TRBV18 and J is TRBJ2-2, with 7 nucleotides matching TRBD2. Germline CDR1 is KGHSH and CDR2 is LQKENI. This CDR3 is 15 amino acids long. With 1 base clipped from V and 5 bases from J, the junction kept 4 bases outside the gene matches. The CDR3 region is CASSPQRGGTGELFF. The DNA of the CDR3 is TGTGCCAGCTCACCACAACGCGGGGGAACCGGGGAGCTGTTTTTT.

The chain couples TRBV5-1 to TRBJ1-1; D possibly corresponds to TRBD1 (5 bases). V lost 3 bases and J lost 0, with 9 bases in between. Germline CDR1 is SGHRS and CDR2 is YFSETQ. The CDR3 length is 14 residues. CDR3 sequence: CASSSQGLNTEAFF. The CDR3 DNA reads as TGCGCCAGCAGCTCCCAGGGATTGAACACTGAAGCTTTCTTT.

The chain links TRBV11-2 to TRBJ2-1; TRBD1 matches at 7 bases. The CDR3 length is 18 residues. Germline loops: CDR1 SGHAT, CDR2 FQNNGV. V shed 7 bases, J shed 4 bases, and the junction held 19 bases outside the gene matches. The CDR3 bases are TGTGCCAGCACCCCCTTCCCCCCCCTGGGACAGCCGTACAATGAGCAGTTCTTC. Residues: CASTPFPPLGQPYNEQFF.

This clone was detected a few times. This chain connects TRBV5-4 to TRBJ1-2; a possible D gene is TRBD1 (5 bases). Germline V lookup: CDR1 SGHNT, CDR2 YYREEE (reference sequence). The CDR3 extends over 16 amino acids. Trimming shortened V by 4 bases and J by 4 bases, and 20 bases separated the two germline ends. The CDR3 sequence is CASSQPDDDRIYGYTF. In DNA form, the CDR3 reads TGTGCCAGCAGCCAGCCGGACGACGACAGAATCTATGGCTACACCTTC. Variable domain in full (rest from reference TRBV5-4 and TRBJ1-2): ETGVTQSPTHLIKTRGQQVTLRCSSQSGHNTVSWYQQALGQGPQFIFQYYREEENGRGNFPPRFSGLQFPNYSSELNVNALELDDSALYLCASSQPDDDRIYGYTFGSGTRLTVV.

V is TRBV7-2 and J is TRBJ2-3; the D gene is possibly TRBD2 (5 bases). Per the germline V gene, CDR1 is SGHTA and CDR2 is FQGNSA. V lost 1 base to trimming and J lost 4 bases, with 9 bases between them. The length of the CDR3 is 14 residues. The CDR3 here is CASSLGLASDTQYF. In DNA form, the CDR3 reads TGTGCCAGCAGCTTAGGGCTAGCTTCAGATACGCAGTATTTT.

The V gene is TRBV7-2, the J gene TRBJ2-7; perhaps TRBD1 as D (6 bases). The ends were cut back, 5 bases at V and 3 bases at J, with 14 bases in the middle. The CDR3 runs 14 residues. The germline V gene has CDR1 SGHTA and CDR2 FQGNSA. CDR3 in DNA: TGTGCCAGCAGCCATATCGACAGGCACTACGAGCAGTACTTC. It is translated as CASSHIDRHYEQYF. Complete variable domain (other parts from reference TRBV7-2 and TRBJ2-7): GAGVSQSPSNKVTEKGKDVELRCDPISGHTALYWYRQSLGQGLEFLIYFQGNSAPDKSGLPSDRFSAERTGGSVSTLTIQRTQQEDSAVYLCASSHIDRHYEQYFGPGTRLTVT.

The chain joins TRBV7-6 to TRBJ1-3; 7 bases match TRBD1. The germline CDR1 and CDR2 sequences are SGHVS and FNYEAQ. The CDR3 sequence is 14 residues long. V shed 5 bases, J shed 2 bases, and the junction held 3 bases outside the gene matches. CDR3 nucleotides: TGTGCCAGCAGCCCCACAGGGGCTGGAAACACCATATATTTT. Its translation: CASSPTGAGNTIYF. Together with reference TRBV7-6 and TRBJ1-3, the CDR3 gives the full variable domain: GAGVSQSPRYKVTKRGQDVALRCDPISGHVSLYWYRQALGQGPEFLTYFNYEAQQDKSGLPNDRFSAERPEGSISTLTIQRTEQRDSAMYRCASSPTGAGNTIYFGEGSWLTVV.

V gene TRBV4-2 combines with J gene TRBJ2-3; 9 nucleotides match TRBD1. Per the germline V gene, CDR1 is LGHNA and CDR2 is YNFKEQ. Unmatched junction bases numbered 9, after V lost 4 bases and J lost 4 bases. This CDR3 is 16 amino acids long. The CDR3 here is CASSPGPGQGSDTQYF. CDR3 sequence (DNA): TGTGCCAGCAGCCCCGGGCCCGGACAGGGGTCAGATACGCAGTATTTT.

This clone was picked up one time. This rearrangement joins TRBV1 to TRBJ2-1; TRBD2, the table's D call, lacks a check against the DNA. TRBV1 is assigned pseudogene status. This CDR3 has 17 amino acids. CDR3 sequence: CTSSQEGRTSRYNEQFF. CDR3 coding DNA: TGCACCAGCAGCCAAGAGGGTCGGACTAGTAGGTATAATGAGCAGTTCTTC.

The chain combines TRBV3-1 (or the pseudogene TRBV3-2) with TRBJ1-5; no reliable D call. This CDR3 region has 13 residues. CDR1 is LGHDT, CDR2 YNNKEL, per germline (reference sequence). Deletions cut 1 base from V and 5 bases from J, with 6 bases between. CDR3: CASSQGRDQPQHF. The CDR3 DNA sequence: TGTGCCAGCAGCCAAGGTCGCGATCAGCCCCAGCATTTT.

The chain links TRBV10-3 to TRBJ1-1; no definite D call. Looked up from germline, CDR1 is ENHRY and CDR2 is SYGVKD. Trimming removed 6 bases from V and 0 bases from J, with 17 bases in between. CDR3 size: 16 residues. CDR3 sequence: CAIRPEENGMNTEAFF. In DNA, the CDR3 is TGTGCCATCAGACCCGAGGAGAACGGCATGAACACTGAAGCTTTCTTT.

This clone was picked up one time. The chain links TRBV3-1 (or the pseudogene TRBV3-2) to TRBJ1-4; D not resolved. This CDR3 contains 14 residues. Trimming pared 4 bases from V and 0 bases from J, leaving 6 bases between. Germline CDR1 LGHDT, CDR2 YNNKEL (reference sequence). In nucleotides, the CDR3 is TGTGCCAGCAGCCTGCAGGCAACTAATGAAAAACTGTTTTTT. This translates into CASSLQATNEKLFF.

This clone was recorded a few times. This rearrangement joins TRBV20-1 to TRBJ1-6; D might be TRBD1 (6 bases). V gave up 3 bases and J gave up 9 bases, with 12 bases separating them. CDR3 length: 13 residues. Germline V gene sequence: CDR1 DFQATT, CDR2 SNEGSKA (reference sequence). CDR3 sequence (DNA): TGCAGTGCTAGTTACAGGGAGGGTTCACCCCTCCACTTT. Its translation is CSASYREGSPLHF.

The chain links TRBV18 to TRBJ1-1, with a possible D match to TRBD1 (6 bases). V gave up 4 bases and J gave up 5 bases, with 11 bases separating them. The CDR3 is made up of 13 amino acids. The germline gives CDR1 KGHSH, CDR2 LQKENI. The CDR3 sequence: CASSQGQGTEAFF. CDR3 nucleotide sequence: TGTGCCAGCTCACAGGGACAAGGAACTGAAGCTTTCTTT.

The gene calls are TRBV4-2 and TRBJ1-3, with TRBD1 as a possible D gene (5 bases). Germline CDR1 reads LGHNA; CDR2 reads YNFKEQ. The CDR3 is 19 residues long. Trimming took 0 bases from V and 0 from J, leaving 18 bases between them. DNA of the CDR3: TGTGCCAGCAGCCAAGAGGGGGGACCGGGGCCGTACTCTGGAAACACCATATATTTT. Translated, it gives CASSQEGGPGPYSGNTIYF.

This chain uses TRBV19 with TRBJ1-5, with a possible D match to TRBD1 (5 bases). Trimming shortened V by 9 bases and J by 0 bases, and 12 bases separated the two germline ends. Germline V lookup: CDR1 LNHDA, CDR2 SQIVND (reference sequence). The length of the CDR3 is 14 residues. In nucleotides, the CDR3 is TGTGCCAGCTGGGACTCTTTTAGCAATCAGCCCCAGCATTTT. It encodes CASWDSFSNQPQHF.